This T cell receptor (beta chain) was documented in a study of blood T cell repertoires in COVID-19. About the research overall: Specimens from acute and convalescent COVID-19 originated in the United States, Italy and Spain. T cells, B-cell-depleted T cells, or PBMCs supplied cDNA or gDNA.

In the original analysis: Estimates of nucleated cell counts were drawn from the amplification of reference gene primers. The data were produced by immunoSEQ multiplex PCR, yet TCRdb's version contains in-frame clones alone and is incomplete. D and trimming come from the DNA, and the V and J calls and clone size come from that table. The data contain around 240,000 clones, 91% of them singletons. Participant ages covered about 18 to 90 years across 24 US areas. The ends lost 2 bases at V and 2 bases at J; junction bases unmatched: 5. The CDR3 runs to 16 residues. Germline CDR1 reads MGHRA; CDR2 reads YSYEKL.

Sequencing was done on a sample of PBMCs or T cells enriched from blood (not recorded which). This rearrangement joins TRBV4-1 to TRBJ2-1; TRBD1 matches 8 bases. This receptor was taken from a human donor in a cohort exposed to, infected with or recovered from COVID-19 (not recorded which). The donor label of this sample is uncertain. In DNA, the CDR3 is TGCGCCAGCAGCCAACCCACGGGACAGGCCTACAATGAGCAGTTCTTC. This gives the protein CASSQPTGQAYNEQFF.